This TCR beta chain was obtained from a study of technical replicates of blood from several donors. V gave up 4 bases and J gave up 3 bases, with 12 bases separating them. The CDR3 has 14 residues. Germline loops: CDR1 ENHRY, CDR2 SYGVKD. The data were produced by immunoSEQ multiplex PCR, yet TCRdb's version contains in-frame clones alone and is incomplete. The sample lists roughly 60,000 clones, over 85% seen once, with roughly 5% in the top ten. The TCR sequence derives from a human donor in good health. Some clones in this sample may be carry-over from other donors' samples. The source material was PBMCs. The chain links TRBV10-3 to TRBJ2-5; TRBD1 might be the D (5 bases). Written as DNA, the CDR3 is TGTGCCATCAGTGTCTCAGGGTTCGAAGAGACCCAGTACTTC. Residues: CAISVSGFEETQYF.